This T cell receptor beta chain comes out of a study of cytomegalovirus exposure and HLA in healthy donors. Study conclusions and caveats: Investigators reported about 160 TCR beta chains as tied to cytomegalovirus. Across donors, most TCRs were seen rarely, yet some public ones were widespread. The tendency of first-cohort TCR clusters to co-occur in the roughly 130 validation repertoires emerged from a later analysis.

A note on this clone: Its antigen remains unidentified.

This CDR3 has 14 residues. The germline V and J ends were trimmed by 6 bases and 3 bases, with 14 bases remaining between them. CDR1 is MDHEN, CDR2 SYDVKM, per germline. Method: immunoSEQ multiplex PCR; TCRdb's copy keeps in-frame clones and lacks some. The table shows approximately 62,000 clones, with about 91% occurring only once. Sequencing used PBMCs. This receptor was identified in a woman under 30 in good health and CMV-seronegative. V gene TRBV28 combines with J gene TRBJ1-2; a weak D match, TRBD1 (5 bases). The CDR3 loop is CASRLGGADYGYTF. In nucleotides, the CDR3 is TGTGCCAGCAGATTGGGAGGGGCCGACTATGGCTACACCTTC.